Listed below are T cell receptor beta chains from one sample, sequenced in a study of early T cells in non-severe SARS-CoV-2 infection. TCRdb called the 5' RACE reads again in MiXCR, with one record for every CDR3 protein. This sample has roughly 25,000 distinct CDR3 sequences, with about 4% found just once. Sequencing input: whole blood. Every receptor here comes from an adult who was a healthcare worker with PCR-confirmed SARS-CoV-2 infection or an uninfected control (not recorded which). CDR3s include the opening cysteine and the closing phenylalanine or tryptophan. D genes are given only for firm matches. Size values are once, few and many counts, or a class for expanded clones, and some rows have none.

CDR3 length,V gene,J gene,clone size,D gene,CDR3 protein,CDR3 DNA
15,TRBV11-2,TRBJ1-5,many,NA,CASSFTRGRGQPQHF,TGTGCCAGCAGCTTCACACGGGGAAGAGGGCAGCCCCAGCATTTT
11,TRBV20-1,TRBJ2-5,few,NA,CSARLVETQYF,TGCAGTGCTAGACTAGTGGAGACCCAGTACTTC
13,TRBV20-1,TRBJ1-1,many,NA,CSAREGGITEAFF,TGCAGTGCTAGAGAGGGGGGGATCACTGAAGCTTTCTTT
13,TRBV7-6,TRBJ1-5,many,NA,CASSLAGDQPQHF,TGTGCCAGCAGCTTGGCGGGGGATCAGCCCCAGCATTTT
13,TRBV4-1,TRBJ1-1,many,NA,CASSPVGGGRAFF,TGCGCCAGCAGCCCTGTTGGGGGGGGACGGGCTTTCTTT
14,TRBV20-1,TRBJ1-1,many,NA,CSATITGWNTEAFF,TGCAGTGCTACTATCACAGGGTGGAACACTGAAGCTTTCTTT
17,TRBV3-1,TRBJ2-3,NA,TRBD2,CASSQGELAGDIDTQYF,TGTGCCAGCAGCCAAGGGGAACTAGCGGGAGATATTGATACGCAGTATTTT
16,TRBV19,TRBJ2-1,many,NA,CASSVLSGLSYNEQFF,TGTGCCAGTAGTGTCCTTAGCGGCCTCTCCTACAATGAGCAGTTCTTC
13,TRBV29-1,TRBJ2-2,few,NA,CSVAPHDTGELFF,TGCAGCGTTGCACCCCACGACACCGGGGAGCTGTTTTTT
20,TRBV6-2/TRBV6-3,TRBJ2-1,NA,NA,CASSYSNRGRRETNYNEQFF,TGTGCCAGCAGTTACTCGAACCGGGGGCGTAGGGAAACCAACTACAATGAGCAGTTCTTC
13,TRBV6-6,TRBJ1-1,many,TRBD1,CASSYGTGAEAFF,TGTGCCAGCAGTTACGGGACAGGGGCTGAAGCTTTCTTT
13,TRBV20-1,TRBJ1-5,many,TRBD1,CSATQGANQPQHF,TGCAGTGCCACGCAGGGGGCGAATCAGCCCCAGCATTTT
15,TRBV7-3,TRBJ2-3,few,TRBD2,CASSLIAGATDTQYF,TGTGCCAGCAGCTTAATTGCGGGAGCCACAGATACGCAGTATTTT